The rows below give T cell receptor beta chains drawn from one sample of a study of lymphopenia after photon versus proton radiotherapy. Clones were sequenced by immunoSEQ multiplex PCR, and TCRdb holds only the in-frame ones, with some missing. The profile shows around 35,000 clones, about 84% of them singletons. Sequences were derived from peripheral blood, sampled from a patient treated with photon-based radiotherapy. These receptors all stem from a man aged 50-60 years with gastric cancer. Each CDR3 is given with its conserved first and last residue. D genes are given only for firm matches. The listing skips clone size in some rows; elsewhere it reads once, few, many or a size class.

>.|TRBJ1-3|TRBV9|.
CASSLAVGLGNTIYF
TGTGCCAGCAGCCTCGCGGTGGGCCTGGGAAACACCATATATTTT
>TRBD2|TRBJ2-1|TRBV11-2|.
CASSHGGGSAYNEQFF
TGTGCCAGCAGCCACGGCGGCGGGAGTGCCTACAATGAGCAGTTCTTC
>TRBD1|TRBJ2-7|TRBV7-8|.
CASSTRTGTDEQYF
TGTGCCAGCAGCACCCGGACAGGGACCGACGAGCAGTACTTC
>.|TRBJ2-5|TRBV6-5|.
CASSYSAGRETQYF
TGTGCCAGCAGTTACTCGGCAGGGAGGGAGACCCAGTACTTC
>.|TRBJ2-5|TRBV7-3|few
CASSLSREETQYF
TGTGCCAGCAGCTTGAGTAGGGAAGAGACCCAGTACTTC
>TRBD2|TRBJ2-2|TRBV4-1|.
CASSRLAGLGGELFF
TGCGCCAGCAGCCGACTAGCGGGACTCGGCGGGGAGCTGTTTTTT
>.|TRBJ2-1|TRBV6-4|.
CASSDTSDSYNEQFF
TGTGCCAGCAGTGACACATCAGATTCCTACAATGAGCAGTTCTTC
>TRBD1|TRBJ2-6|TRBV4-2|.
CASSPQEGQGSSGANVLTF
TGTGCCAGCAGCCCTCAGGAGGGACAGGGATCTTCTGGGGCCAACGTCCTGACTTTC
>.|TRBJ2-5|TRBV5-5|once
CASSLAKETQYF
TGTGCCAGCAGCTTGGCCAAAGAGACCCAGTACTTC
>.|TRBJ2-7|TRBV30|.
CAWQTGTVSYEQYF
TGTGCCTGGCAGACCGGGACGGTATCCTACGAGCAGTACTTC
>.|TRBJ2-6|TRBV12-2|.
CASRNLSTQSRANVLTF
TGTGCAAGTCGCAATTTGTCCACACAAAGTCGGGCCAACGTCCTGACTTTC
>.|TRBJ2-4|TRBV29-1|.
CSVEASSLDGTIKNIQYF
TGCAGCGTTGAAGCGTCTTCCCTAGACGGAACAATCAAAAACATTCAGTACTTC
>.|TRBJ2-5|TRBV7-2|.
CASSHPSGVEQYF
TGTGCCAGCAGCCACCCTTCGGGAGTTGAGCAGTACTTC
>.|TRBJ2-4|TRBV20-1|few
CSASTAVLEYF
TGCAGTGCTTCTACTGCGGTCCTGGAGTACTTC
>TRBD1|TRBJ2-3|TRBV2|.
CASRKLRGGSSTDTQYF
TGTGCCAGCAGAAAATTAAGAGGGGGCTCTAGCACAGATACGCAGTATTTT
>TRBD2|TRBJ2-5|TRBV10-3|.
CAISEPGLGEETQYF
TGTGCCATCAGTGAGCCTGGACTAGGGGAAGAGACCCAGTACTTC
>.|TRBJ1-3|TRBV6-6|.
CASRQTGSGNTIYF
TGTGCCAGCAGGCAAACAGGCTCTGGAAACACCATATATTTT
>.|TRBJ2-7|TRBV2|.
CASRGTSAYEQYF
TGTGCCAGCAGAGGGACGTCTGCGTACGAGCAGTACTTC
>.|TRBJ1-2|TRBV7-2|.
CASSLVPGAPVYGYTF
TGTGCCAGCAGCTTAGTCCCGGGGGCGCCTGTCTATGGCTACACCTTC
>TRBD2|TRBJ2-7|TRBV4-2|few
CASSPLREAWGEQYF
TGTGCCAGCAGCCCCTTGCGGGAGGCTTGGGGCGAGCAGTACTTC
>TRBD1|TRBJ2-7|TRBV19|.
CASSADRGLGEQYF
TGTGCCAGTAGTGCGGACAGGGGGTTGGGCGAGCAGTACTTC
>.|TRBJ2-1|TRBV14|few
CASSQSMGLAYHNEQFF
TGTGCCAGCAGCCAATCAATGGGGCTAGCGTACCACAATGAGCAGTTCTTC
>.|TRBJ2-5|TRBV11-3|.
CASTRPHTRDRETQYF
TGTGCCAGCACCCGCCCGCACACGAGGGATCGGGAGACCCAGTACTTC
>TRBD1|TRBJ1-5|TRBV5-8|.
CASSKRQGLGNQPQHF
TGTGCCAGCAGCAAAAGACAGGGACTGGGCAATCAGCCCCAGCATTTT
>.|TRBJ2-5|TRBV30|.
CAWSVNGFQETQYF
TGTGCCTGGAGTGTAAACGGCTTTCAAGAGACCCAGTACTTC
>TRBD2|TRBJ2-3|TRBV5-4|.
CASSRGLGEGSDTQYF
TGTGCCAGCAGCCGCGGGCTAGGGGAGGGATCAGATACGCAGTATTTT
>.|TRBJ2-1|TRBV6-1|.
CASSLQMGYNEQFF
TGTGCCAGCAGTCTACAGATGGGATACAATGAGCAGTTCTTC
>.|TRBJ1-1|TRBV11-2|.
CASSQQRNTEAFF
TGTGCCAGCAGCCAGCAGAGGAACACTGAAGCTTTCTTT
>.|TRBJ1-1|TRBV27|.
CASSPYRATGVNTEAFF
TGTGCCAGCAGTCCCTACCGTGCCACGGGGGTGAACACTGAAGCTTTCTTT
>.|TRBJ2-5|TRBV11-1|.
CASSLGETQYF
TGTGCCAGCAGCTTAGGGGAGACCCAGTACTTC
>TRBD2|TRBJ2-1|TRBV18|.
CASSPMTSGSTYNEQFF
TGTGCCAGCTCACCAATGACTAGCGGGAGTACCTACAATGAGCAGTTCTTC
>.|TRBJ2-7|TRBV19|.
CASSTGLSSYEQYF
TGTGCCAGTAGTACGGGACTCAGCTCCTACGAGCAGTACTTC
>.|TRBJ2-7|TRBV6-5|.
CASRQSYEQYF
TGTGCCAGCAGACAGTCGTACGAGCAGTACTTC
>TRBD2|TRBJ2-5|TRBV5-1|.
CASSWGLAGGETQYF
TGCGCCAGCAGCTGGGGACTAGCGGGAGGGGAGACCCAGTACTTC
>.|TRBJ1-1|TRBV4-1|.
CASSQDRQIEAFF
TGCGCCAGCAGCCAAGATAGGCAGATAGAAGCTTTCTTT